This T cell receptor beta chain was recorded in a study of blood T cell repertoires in COVID-19. Study-wide background: Sites across the United States, Italy and Spain contributed samples from acute and convalescent COVID-19. T cells, B-cell-depleted T cells, or PBMCs provided the cDNA or gDNA that served as material.

Germline V lookup: CDR1 LGHNA, CDR2 YNFKEQ. J lost 0 bases, V lost 4 bases, and 5 bases had no gene match. The CDR3 length is 18 residues. Per the original methods: Amplifying reference gene primers gave estimates of nucleated cell counts. Only in-frame clones appear in the TCRdb table, and some are missing; sequencing was by immunoSEQ multiplex PCR. Clone size and the V and J calls come from that table; the DNA yielded D and trimming. The repertoire holds more than 80,000 clones, with approximately 78% as singletons. The sample was peripheral blood. The V gene is TRBV4-2, the J gene TRBJ2-5; 16 positions agree with TRBD2. The origin of this receptor is a man aged 50-59 years with active or convalescent COVID-19. The CDR3 nucleotides read TGTGCCAGCAGCCTGGGGACTAGCGGGGGGGGCTACCAAGAGACCCAGTACTTC. Its protein is CASSLGTSGGGYQETQYF.